A selection of T cell receptor beta chains follows, all from one sample in a study of blood T cell repertoires in COVID-19. The table came from immunoSEQ multiplex PCR; TCRdb's copy has only in-frame clones and leaves some out. Here the sample spans under 300,000 clones, around nine tenths being singletons. The material sequenced was PBMCs or T cells enriched from blood (not recorded which). The origin of the receptors is a woman aged 50 to 60 who had recovered from COVID-19. Both conserved end residues are part of each CDR3. The order of the fields is clone size, CDR3 length, V gene, D gene, J gene, CDR3 protein, CDR3 DNA. The D gene is left open where the match is weak. Some rows mark clone size as missing; the rest say once, few, many or name a class of expanded clone.

once	15	TRBV6-5	TRBD1	TRBJ2-7	CASSYRDRGRYEQYF	TGTGCCAGCAGTTACCGGGACAGGGGTAGGTACGAGCAGTACTTC
NA	11	TRBV6-6	NA	TRBJ1-2	CASSSSSGYTF	TGTGCCAGCAGCAGTAGCAGTGGCTACACCTTC
NA	13	TRBV28	NA	TRBJ1-2	CANVVNSNYGYTF	TGTGCCAACGTAGTCAATTCTAACTATGGCTACACCTTC
NA	14	TRBV28	NA	TRBJ2-5	CASNLPQGAKTQYF	TGTGCCAGCAACCTACCACAGGGTGCGAAGACCCAGTACTTC
once	18	TRBV3-1/TRBV3-2	TRBD1	TRBJ1-3	CASSKKGGQGVTRNTIYF	TGTGCCAGCAGCAAAAAAGGGGGACAGGGAGTAACTCGAAACACCATATATTTT
NA	14	TRBV10-3	NA	TRBJ2-2	CAISDSRSTGELFF	TGTGCCATCAGTGATTCGAGGAGCACCGGGGAGCTGTTTTTT
NA	14	TRBV19	TRBD1	TRBJ1-4	CASNPRQGFEKLFF	TGTGCCAGTAACCCGAGACAGGGGTTTGAAAAACTGTTTTTT
NA	11	TRBV12-3/TRBV12-4	NA	TRBJ1-1	CASRWGGEAFF	TGTGCCAGCAGGTGGGGGGGCGAAGCTTTCTTT
once	13	TRBV18	NA	TRBJ1-2	CASSREMNYGYTF	TGTGCCAGCTCACGGGAGATGAACTATGGCTACACCTTC
NA	13	TRBV30	NA	TRBJ1-1	CAWNMGGGTEAFF	TGTGCCTGGAATATGGGGGGAGGCACTGAAGCTTTCTTT
NA	14	TRBV28	TRBD2	TRBJ2-7	CASSLAGGSDEQYF	TGTGCCAGCAGCCTAGCGGGAGGGTCGGATGAGCAGTACTTC
NA	16	TRBV6-5	TRBD1	TRBJ2-7	CASSYGVQGMFYEQYF	TGTGCCAGCAGTTACGGTGTACAGGGGATGTTCTACGAGCAGTACTTC
NA	14	TRBV28	TRBD1	TRBJ2-7	CASRRQGSGYEQYF	TGTGCCAGCAGGAGACAGGGGTCTGGCTACGAGCAGTACTTC
once	16	TRBV15	NA	TRBJ2-1	CATSRDSQGLDNEQFF	TGTGCCACCAGCAGAGATTCACAGGGTCTCGACAATGAGCAGTTCTTC
NA	13	TRBV2	NA	TRBJ1-2	CASSEDRYYGYTF	TGTGCCAGCAGTGAAGACAGATACTATGGCTACACCTTC
NA	14	TRBV18	TRBD1	TRBJ1-3	CASSPGQGPDTIYF	TGTGCCAGCTCACCTGGACAGGGTCCGGACACCATATATTTT
few	14	TRBV29-1	TRBD1	TRBJ1-4	CSVEEGAMGEKLFF	TGCAGCGTTGAGGAGGGGGCCATGGGTGAAAAACTGTTTTTT
once	14	TRBV2	TRBD1	TRBJ1-1	CASSPRTGGGEAFF	TGTGCCAGCAGTCCTAGGACAGGGGGCGGTGAAGCTTTCTTT
NA	19	TRBV30	TRBD1	TRBJ2-2	CAWSIDPPGQGYGTGELFF	TGTGCCTGGAGTATTGACCCCCCGGGACAGGGTTATGGGACCGGGGAGCTGTTTTTT
NA	15	TRBV24-1	TRBD2	TRBJ2-1	CATSDGGVLINEQFF	TGTGCCACCAGTGATGGGGGGGTCCTTATAAATGAGCAGTTCTTC
NA	16	TRBV6-1	TRBD2	TRBJ2-2	CASSEEGGRTTGELFF	TGTGCCAGCAGTGAAGAGGGAGGGCGTACCACCGGGGAGCTGTTTTTT
once	13	TRBV7-8	TRBD1	TRBJ2-7	CASSLGRGNEQYF	TGTGCCAGCAGCTTAGGCAGGGGGAATGAGCAGTACTTC
NA	14	TRBV2	NA	TRBJ1-2	CASSDPGRIHGYTF	TGTGCCAGCAGTGACCCAGGGCGCATACATGGCTACACCTTC
once	13	TRBV5-4	TRBD1	TRBJ2-4	CASSLGQLNIQYF	TGTGCCAGCAGTTTGGGACAGTTAAACATTCAGTACTTC
NA	14	TRBV18	NA	TRBJ2-5	CASSPGLLQETQYF	TGTGCCAGCTCACCAGGGCTTTTACAAGAGACCCAGTACTTC
NA	15	TRBV19	NA	TRBJ1-1	CASSRGPEGYTEAFF	TGTGCCAGTAGTAGGGGGCCAGAGGGATACACTGAAGCTTTCTTT
NA	16	TRBV5-5	TRBD2	TRBJ2-7	CASSQPGIAGSYEQYF	TGTGCCAGCAGCCAACCGGGGATAGCGGGTTCCTACGAGCAGTACTTC